This T cell receptor (beta chain) stems from a study of neurological immune-mediated disorders. From the 5' RACE reads, TCRdb called clonotypes with MiXCR, one entry per CDR3 protein. The sample consists of roughly 62,000 distinct CDR3 sequences, about an eighth of them appearing once. This CDR3 contains 14 residues. The V gene lost 2 bases and the J gene lost 0 bases, with 2 bases spanning the gap. This clonotype was seen at least ten times. Its antigen remains unknown. Study-wide findings and caveats: The study found no CDR3 amino acid sequences shared by expanded clones across subjects, suggesting private repertoires in all groups.

V is TRBV12-3 or TRBV12-4 and J is TRBJ2-6; D gene ambiguous. Material for sequencing was PBMCs. The source of this sequence is a man between 60 and 75 years old in good health. CDR3 residues: CASSLSSGANVLTF. The CDR3 region has the DNA TGTGCCAGCAGTTTATCCTCTGGGGCCAACGTCCTGACTTTC.